These T cell receptor beta chains were read from a single sample in a study of blood T cell repertoires in COVID-19. Repertoires were generated with immunoSEQ multiplex PCR, while TCRdb's copy carries only in-frame clones and drops some. The sample contains about 110,000 clones, 76% of which appear only once. Sample: peripheral blood. The receptor set was obtained from a woman older than 75 with acute or convalescent COVID-19. CDR3s include the opening cysteine and the closing phenylalanine or tryptophan. The order of the fields is V gene, J gene, D gene, CDR3 length, clone size, CDR3 DNA, CDR3 protein. D genes are given only for firm matches. Rows may omit the clone size; those that give it use once, few, many or a size class.

V: TRBV11-2; J: TRBJ1-4; D: .; length: 13; size: .; DNA: TGTGCCAGCAGCTTAGGCGGAAATGAAAAACTGTTTTTT; CDR3: CASSLGGNEKLFF
V: TRBV28; J: TRBJ2-7; D: .; length: 13; size: .; DNA: TGTGCCACCTTAGGCGGGGTTGGCTACGAGCAGTACTTC; CDR3: CATLGGVGYEQYF
V: TRBV3-1/TRBV3-2; J: TRBJ2-7; D: .; length: 14; size: .; DNA: TGTGCCAGCAGCCAAGTAACACCCTCCTACGAGCAGTACTTC; CDR3: CASSQVTPSYEQYF
V: TRBV19; J: TRBJ2-5; D: .; length: 14; size: few; DNA: TGTGCCAGTAGCCGGACTGCTTTCCAAGAGACCCAGTACTTC; CDR3: CASSRTAFQETQYF
V: TRBV7-9; J: TRBJ2-5; D: .; length: 13; size: .; DNA: TGTGCCAGCAGCTTTGGGCAGCAAGAGACCCAGTACTTC; CDR3: CASSFGQQETQYF
V: TRBV5-1; J: TRBJ2-5; D: TRBD1; length: 16; size: .; DNA: TGCGCCAGCAGCGGGGCAGGGGGCAGGAGTCAAGAGACCCAGTACTTC; CDR3: CASSGAGGRSQETQYF
V: TRBV7-9; J: TRBJ1-4; D: .; length: 14; size: .; DNA: TGTGCCAGCAGCCTCGACAGCATCAATGAAAAACTGTTTTTT; CDR3: CASSLDSINEKLFF
V: TRBV5-6; J: TRBJ2-2; D: TRBD2; length: 17; size: .; DNA: TGTGCCAGCAGCTCCCGTAGCGGGGGGCCGGGTGATGGGGAGCTGTTTTTT; CDR3: CASSSRSGGPGDGELFF
V: TRBV11-2; J: TRBJ1-2; D: TRBD1; length: 15; size: .; DNA: TGTGCCAGCAGCCTCGAACGAGGGGGCGGGTATGGCTACACCTTC; CDR3: CASSLERGGGYGYTF
V: TRBV11-2; J: TRBJ1-1; D: TRBD1; length: 15; size: once; DNA: TGTGCCAGCAGCTTACTGGGACAGGGAGGTTCTGAAGCTTTCTTT; CDR3: CASSLLGQGGSEAFF
V: TRBV7-3; J: TRBJ2-1; D: TRBD2; length: 18; size: few; DNA: TGTGCCAGCAGCCCCCAAGGAGTTGGCGGGGGGGCTCGGAATGAGCAGTTCTTC; CDR3: CASSPQGVGGGARNEQFF
V: TRBV15; J: TRBJ2-6; D: .; length: 15; size: .; DNA: TGTGCCACCAGCAGAGATACGGCTGGGGCCAACGTCCTGACTTTC; CDR3: CATSRDTAGANVLTF
V: TRBV6-2/TRBV6-3; J: TRBJ2-2; D: TRBD2; length: 16; size: .; DNA: TGTGCCAGCAGTTACTCGTCGGGGGGAATAGTCGGGGAGCTGTTTTTT; CDR3: CASSYSSGGIVGELFF
V: TRBV28; J: TRBJ2-2; D: .; length: 16; size: once; DNA: TGTGCCAGCAGCGAATCGGGAGTTGGACGCACCGGGGAGCTGTTTTTT; CDR3: CASSESGVGRTGELFF
V: TRBV7-2; J: TRBJ2-5; D: .; length: 14; size: .; DNA: TGTGCCAGCAGCGCAGGAGGGACCGCAGAGACCCAGTACTTC; CDR3: CASSAGGTAETQYF
V: TRBV13; J: TRBJ1-1; D: TRBD1; length: 21; size: .; DNA: TGTGCCAGCAGCGGACCGGGACAGGGGGCGTATGGTTTCTCCGGGAACACTGAAGCTTTCTTT; CDR3: CASSGPGQGAYGFSGNTEAFF
V: TRBV5-1; J: TRBJ2-1; D: TRBD2; length: 15; size: .; DNA: TGCGCCAGCAGCTTGGGGGTAGCGGGTTACAATGAGCAGTTCTTC; CDR3: CASSLGVAGYNEQFF
V: TRBV7-2; J: TRBJ2-7; D: TRBD2; length: 16; size: .; DNA: TGTGCCAGCAGCTTAGGAGGACTAGCGGGAGTGGACGAGCAGTACTTC; CDR3: CASSLGGLAGVDEQYF
V: TRBV27; J: TRBJ1-4; D: TRBD1; length: 15; size: .; DNA: TGTGCCAGCAACTATTACCGGGACAGCAATGAAAAACTGTTTTTT; CDR3: CASNYYRDSNEKLFF
V: TRBV5-1; J: TRBJ1-1; D: .; length: 13; size: .; DNA: TGCGCCAGCAGCCCCCAGGGTGGAACTGAAGCTTTCTTT; CDR3: CASSPQGGTEAFF
V: TRBV28; J: TRBJ1-2; D: .; length: 13; size: .; DNA: TGTGCCAGCAAGTTACAACAGAACTATGGCTACACCTTC; CDR3: CASKLQQNYGYTF
V: TRBV9; J: TRBJ2-3; D: .; length: 16; size: .; DNA: TGTGCCAGCAGCGTAGTAGGCTCGAGGGGCACAGATACGCAGTATTTT; CDR3: CASSVVGSRGTDTQYF
V: TRBV5-1; J: TRBJ2-5; D: .; length: 17; size: .; DNA: TGCGCCAGCAACCAGGGGGGTACCGCTAGGGCAACGGAGACCCAGTACTTC; CDR3: CASNQGGTARATETQYF
V: TRBV7-2; J: TRBJ2-3; D: TRBD2; length: 14; size: once; DNA: TGTGCCAGCCGCCGGGGACTAGCGGGGTACGGAGGGTATTTT; CDR3: CASRRGLAGYGGYF
V: TRBV20-1; J: TRBJ1-6; D: TRBD1; length: 14; size: .; DNA: TGCAGTGCTAGTTCCGGGACAGGGAATTCACCCCTCCACTTT; CDR3: CSASSGTGNSPLHF
V: TRBV7-9; J: TRBJ1-2; D: TRBD1; length: 14; size: .; DNA: TGTGCCAGCAGCGACAGGGGGTGGGGCTATGGCTACACCTTC; CDR3: CASSDRGWGYGYTF
V: TRBV7-8; J: TRBJ2-7; D: .; length: 13; size: .; DNA: TGTGCCAGCAGCTTAGGGACACTATACGAGCAGTACTTC; CDR3: CASSLGTLYEQYF
V: TRBV5-1; J: TRBJ1-1; D: TRBD1; length: 14; size: .; DNA: TGCGCCAGCACCCCACAGGGGCCGAACACTGAAGCTTTCTTT; CDR3: CASTPQGPNTEAFF
V: TRBV21-1; J: TRBJ2-7; D: .; length: 19; size: .; DNA: TGTGCCAGCAGCAAAAAACAGGCCCTCCCCAGTAAGCGGGAGAACGAGCAGTACTTC; CDR3: CASSKKQALPSKRENEQYF
V: TRBV9; J: TRBJ2-3; D: TRBD2; length: 18; size: .; DNA: TGTGCCAGCAGCCTCGGGTTAGCGGGGGGTACTAGCACAGATACGCAGTATTTT; CDR3: CASSLGLAGGTSTDTQYF
V: TRBV4-2; J: TRBJ2-3; D: TRBD2; length: 16; size: .; DNA: TGTGCCAGCAGCCAAGCGGCTAGCGGGGTGGCAGATACGCAGTATTTT; CDR3: CASSQAASGVADTQYF
V: TRBV2; J: TRBJ2-3; D: .; length: 14; size: .; DNA: TGTGCCAGCAGTTCAGAACTCCAGGGTAGCACGCAGTATTTT; CDR3: CASSSELQGSTQYF
V: TRBV3-1/TRBV3-2; J: TRBJ2-5; D: TRBD2; length: 16; size: .; DNA: TGTGCCAGCAGCCAAGTTCGAGCGGGAGGGCAAGAGACCCAGTACTTC; CDR3: CASSQVRAGGQETQYF
V: TRBV3-1/TRBV3-2; J: TRBJ2-3; D: TRBD2; length: 15; size: .; DNA: TGTGCCAGCAGCCTGGGACTAGCGGTTACAGATACGCAGTATTTT; CDR3: CASSLGLAVTDTQYF
V: TRBV2; J: TRBJ2-3; D: .; length: 14; size: .; DNA: TGTGCCAGCCGTTGGGAGGACAACACAGATACGCAGTATTTT; CDR3: CASRWEDNTDTQYF
V: TRBV7-8; J: TRBJ2-1; D: TRBD2; length: 16; size: .; DNA: TGTGCCAGCAGCTTAGCCCCAGCGGGAGGTAGGAATGAGCAGTTCTTC; CDR3: CASSLAPAGGRNEQFF
V: TRBV20-1; J: TRBJ1-4; D: .; length: 12; size: .; DNA: TGCAGTGCTAGTAAGGCAGGAGGAAAACTGTTTTTT; CDR3: CSASKAGGKLFF
V: TRBV3-1/TRBV3-2; J: TRBJ2-3; D: .; length: 15; size: .; DNA: TGTGCCAGCAGCCAAGCCGCGGGGACCACAGATACGCAGTATTTT; CDR3: CASSQAAGTTDTQYF
V: TRBV24-1; J: TRBJ1-6; D: TRBD1; length: 16; size: .; DNA: TGTGCCACTCCGCGGAGGCACAGGGGGGATAATTCACCCCTCCACTTT; CDR3: CATPRRHRGDNSPLHF
V: TRBV19; J: TRBJ2-3; D: .; length: 14; size: once; DNA: TGTGCCAGCCGAAGGGGGGGAGGGATGGATACGCAGTATTTT; CDR3: CASRRGGGMDTQYF
V: TRBV19; J: TRBJ2-1; D: .; length: 14; size: once; DNA: TGTGCCAGTAACACGGGTCTACCATACAATGAGCAGTTCTTC; CDR3: CASNTGLPYNEQFF